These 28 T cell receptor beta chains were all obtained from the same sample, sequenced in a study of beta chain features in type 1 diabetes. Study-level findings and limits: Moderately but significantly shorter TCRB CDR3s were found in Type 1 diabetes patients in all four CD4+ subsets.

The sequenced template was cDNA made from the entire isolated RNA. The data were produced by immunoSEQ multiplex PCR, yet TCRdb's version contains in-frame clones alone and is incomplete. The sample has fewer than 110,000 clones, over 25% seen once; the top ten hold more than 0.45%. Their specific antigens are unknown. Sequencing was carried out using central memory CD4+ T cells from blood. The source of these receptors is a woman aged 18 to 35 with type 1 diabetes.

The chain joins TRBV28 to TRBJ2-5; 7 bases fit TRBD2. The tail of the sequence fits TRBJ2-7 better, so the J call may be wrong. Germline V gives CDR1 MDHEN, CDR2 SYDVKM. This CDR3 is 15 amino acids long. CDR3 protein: CASSLAAAGAYEQYF. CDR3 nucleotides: TGTGCCAGCAGTTTGGCGGCGGCGGGGGCCTACGAGCAGTACTTC.

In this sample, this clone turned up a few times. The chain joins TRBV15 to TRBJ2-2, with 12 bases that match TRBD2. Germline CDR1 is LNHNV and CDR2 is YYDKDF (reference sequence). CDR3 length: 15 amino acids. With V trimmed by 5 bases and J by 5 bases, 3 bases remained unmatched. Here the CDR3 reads CATSGGTSGTGELFF. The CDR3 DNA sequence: TGTGCCACCAGCGGCGGGACTAGCGGGACCGGGGAGCTGTTTTTT.

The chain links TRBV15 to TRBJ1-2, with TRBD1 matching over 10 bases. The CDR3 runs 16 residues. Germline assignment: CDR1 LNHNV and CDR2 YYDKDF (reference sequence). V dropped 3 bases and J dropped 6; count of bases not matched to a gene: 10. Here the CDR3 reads CATSSGGTGAIHGYTF. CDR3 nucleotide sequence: TGTGCCACCAGCAGTGGCGGGACAGGGGCTATCCATGGCTACACCTTC. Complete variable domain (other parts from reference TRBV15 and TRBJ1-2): DAMVIQNPRYQVTQFGKPVTLSCSQTLNHNVMYWYQQKSSQAPKLLFHYYDKDFNNEADTPDNFQSRRPNTSFCFLDIRSPGLGDTAMYLCATSSGGTGAIHGYTFGSGTRLTVV.

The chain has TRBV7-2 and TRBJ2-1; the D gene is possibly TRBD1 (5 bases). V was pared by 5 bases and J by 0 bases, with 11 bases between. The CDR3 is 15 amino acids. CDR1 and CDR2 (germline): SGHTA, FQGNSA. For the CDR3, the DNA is TGTGCCAGCAGCCCCGGGCAGGGCTCCTACAATGAGCAGTTCTTC. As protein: CASSPGQGSYNEQFF.

The CDR3 reads CASSTNNMKGEAFF. As DNA, the CDR3 is TGTGCCAGCTCAACGAACAATATGAAGGGGGAAGCTTTCTTT. V and J are TRBV18 and TRBJ1-1; a weak D match, TRBD1 (5 bases). Looked up from germline, CDR1 is KGHSH and CDR2 is LQKENI. The CDR3 is made up of 14 amino acids. V was pared by 5 bases and J by 8 bases, with 18 bases between.

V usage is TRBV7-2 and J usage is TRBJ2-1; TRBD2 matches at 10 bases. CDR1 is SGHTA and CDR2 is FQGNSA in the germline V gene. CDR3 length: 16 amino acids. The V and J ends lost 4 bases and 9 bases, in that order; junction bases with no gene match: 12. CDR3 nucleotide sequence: TGTGCCAGCAGCTACGAACTAGCGGGAATACCCATTGAGCAGTTCTTC. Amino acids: CASSYELAGIPIEQFF.

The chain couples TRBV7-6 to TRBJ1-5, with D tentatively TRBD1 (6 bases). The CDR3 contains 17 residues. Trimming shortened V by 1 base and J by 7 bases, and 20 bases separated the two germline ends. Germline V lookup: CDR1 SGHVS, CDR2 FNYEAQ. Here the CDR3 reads CASSLGTERGFGQPQHF. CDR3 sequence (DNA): TGTGCCAGCAGCTTAGGGACAGAGAGGGGGTTTGGGCAGCCCCAGCATTTT. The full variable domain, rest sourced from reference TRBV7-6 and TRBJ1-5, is GAGVSQSPRYKVTKRGQDVALRCDPISGHVSLYWYRQALGQGPEFLTYFNYEAQQDKSGLPNDRFSAERPEGSISTLTIQRTEQRDSAMYRCASSLGTERGFGQPQHFGDGTRLSIL.

Written as DNA, the CDR3 is TGTGCCAGCATTTCGGGGGGGCTGGATGAAAAACTGTTTTTT. As protein: CASISGGLDEKLFF. This chain joins TRBV2 and TRBJ1-4, with D possibly being TRBD1 (6 bases). This CDR3 has 14 amino acids. Trimming removed 7 bases at V and 6 bases at J, with 15 bases between. The germline CDR1 and CDR2 sequences are SNHLY and FYNNEI.

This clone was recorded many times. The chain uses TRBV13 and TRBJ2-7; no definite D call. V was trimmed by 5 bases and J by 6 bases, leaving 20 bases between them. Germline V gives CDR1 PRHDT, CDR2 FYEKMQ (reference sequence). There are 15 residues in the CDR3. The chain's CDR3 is CASSRGGPLLGEQYF. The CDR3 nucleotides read TGTGCCAGCAGCCGCGGCGGCCCCCTTTTAGGCGAGCAGTACTTC. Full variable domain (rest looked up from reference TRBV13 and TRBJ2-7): AAGVIQSPRHLIKEKRETATLKCYPIPRHDTVYWYQQGPGQDPQFLISFYEKMQSDKGSIPDRFSAQQFSDYHSELNMSSLELGDSALYFCASSRGGPLLGEQYFGPGTRLTVT.

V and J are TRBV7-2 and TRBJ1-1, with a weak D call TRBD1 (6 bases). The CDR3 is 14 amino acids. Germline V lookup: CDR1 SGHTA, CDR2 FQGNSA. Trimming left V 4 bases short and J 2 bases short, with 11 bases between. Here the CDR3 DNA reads TGTGCCAGCAGCTCACAGGGATCTAACACTGAAGCTTTCTTT. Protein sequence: CASSSQGSNTEAFF.

The CDR3 coding sequence is TGTGCCAGCAGCACCAGGGGGCGACGGAATCAGCCCCAGCATTTT. Protein product: CASSTRGRRNQPQHF. The chain joins TRBV28 to TRBJ1-5, with 8 bases aligning to TRBD1. The CDR3 is 15 amino acids. Germline V CDR1 and CDR2: MDHEN, SYDVKM. The trim removed 6 bases at V and 4 bases at J, leaving 8 bases unmatched.

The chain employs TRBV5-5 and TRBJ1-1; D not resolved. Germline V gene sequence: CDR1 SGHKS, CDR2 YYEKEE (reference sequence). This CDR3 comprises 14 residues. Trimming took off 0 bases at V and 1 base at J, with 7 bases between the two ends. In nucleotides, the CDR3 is TGTGCCAGCAGCTTGGACAGTTGGAACACTGAAGCTTTCTTT. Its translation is CASSLDSWNTEAFF.

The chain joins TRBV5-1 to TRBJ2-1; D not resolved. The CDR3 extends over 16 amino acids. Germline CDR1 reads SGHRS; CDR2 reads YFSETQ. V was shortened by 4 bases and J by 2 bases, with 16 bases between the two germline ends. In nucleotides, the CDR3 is TGCGCCAGCAGCGAAATCCCTTTGAAGCCCTACAATGAGCAGTTCTTC. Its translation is CASSEIPLKPYNEQFF.

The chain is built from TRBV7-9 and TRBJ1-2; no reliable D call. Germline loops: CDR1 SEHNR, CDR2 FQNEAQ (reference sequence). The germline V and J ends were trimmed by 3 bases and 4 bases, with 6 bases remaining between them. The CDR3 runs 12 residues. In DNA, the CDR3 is TGTGCCAGCAGCTTGGCAGGCTATGGCTACACCTTC. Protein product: CASSLAGYGYTF.

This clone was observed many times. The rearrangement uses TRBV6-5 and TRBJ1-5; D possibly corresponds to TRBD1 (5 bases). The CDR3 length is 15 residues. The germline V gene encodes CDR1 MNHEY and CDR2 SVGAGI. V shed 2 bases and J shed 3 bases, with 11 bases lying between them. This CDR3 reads CASSYDGTFNQPQHF. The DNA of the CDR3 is TGTGCCAGCAGTTACGACGGGACTTTCAATCAGCCCCAGCATTTT.

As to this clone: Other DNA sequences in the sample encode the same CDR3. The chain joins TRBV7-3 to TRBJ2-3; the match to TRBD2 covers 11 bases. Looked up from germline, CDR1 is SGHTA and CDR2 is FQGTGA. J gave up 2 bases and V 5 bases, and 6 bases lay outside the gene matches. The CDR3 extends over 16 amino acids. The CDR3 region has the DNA TGTGCCAGCAGCCCCGGGACTAGCGGATCCACAGATACGCAGTATTTT. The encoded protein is CASSPGTSGSTDTQYF.

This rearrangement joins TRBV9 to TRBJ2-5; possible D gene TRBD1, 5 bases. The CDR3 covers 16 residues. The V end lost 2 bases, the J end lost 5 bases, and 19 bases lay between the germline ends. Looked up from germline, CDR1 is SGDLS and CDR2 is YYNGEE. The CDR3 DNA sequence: TGTGCCAGCAGCGTGCCACAGGAATCCCTAGAGGAGACCCAGTACTTC. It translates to CASSVPQESLEETQYF. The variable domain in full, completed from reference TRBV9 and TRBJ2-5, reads DSGVTQTPKHLITATGQRVTLRCSPRSGDLSVYWYQQSLDQGLQFLIQYYNGEERAKGNILERFSAQQFPDLHSELNLSSLELGDSALYFCASSVPQESLEETQYFGPGTRLLVL.

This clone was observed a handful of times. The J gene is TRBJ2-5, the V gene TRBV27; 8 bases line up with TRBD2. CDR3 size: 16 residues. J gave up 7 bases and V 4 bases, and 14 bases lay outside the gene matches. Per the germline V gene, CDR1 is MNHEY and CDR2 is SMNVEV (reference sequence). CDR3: CASSSLLRTSGGTQYF. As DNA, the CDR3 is TGTGCCAGCAGTTCCCTATTGAGAACTAGCGGCGGGACCCAGTACTTC.

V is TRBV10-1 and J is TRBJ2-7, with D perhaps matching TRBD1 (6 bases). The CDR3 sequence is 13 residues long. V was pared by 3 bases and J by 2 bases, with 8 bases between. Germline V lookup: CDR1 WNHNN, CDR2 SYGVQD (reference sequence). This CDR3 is CASSDHRAYEQYF. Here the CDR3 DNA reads TGCGCCAGCAGTGACCACAGGGCCTACGAGCAGTACTTC.

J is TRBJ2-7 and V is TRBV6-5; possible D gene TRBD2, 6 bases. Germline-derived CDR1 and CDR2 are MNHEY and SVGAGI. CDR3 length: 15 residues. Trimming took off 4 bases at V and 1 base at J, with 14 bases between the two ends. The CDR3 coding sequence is TGTGCCAGCAGTTTGAAAATGGCGGGATCCTACGAGCAGTACGTC. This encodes CASSLKMAGSYEQYV.

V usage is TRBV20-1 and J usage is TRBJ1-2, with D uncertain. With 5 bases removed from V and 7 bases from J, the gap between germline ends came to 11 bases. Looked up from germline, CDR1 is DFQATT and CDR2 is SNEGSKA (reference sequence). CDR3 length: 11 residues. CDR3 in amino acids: CSAFRVAGYTF. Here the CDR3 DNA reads TGCAGTGCTTTCCGGGTGGCTGGCTACACCTTC.

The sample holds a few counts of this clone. CDR3 sequence: CASSYNDRSSGNTIYF. The CDR3 DNA reads as TGTGCCAGCAGTTACAATGACAGAAGCTCTGGAAACACCATATATTTT. The chain combines TRBV6-5 with TRBJ1-3; D is possibly TRBD1 (5 bases). The CDR3 covers 16 residues. Trimming shortened V by 2 bases and J by 0 bases, and 11 bases separated the two germline ends. Germline V gives CDR1 MNHEY, CDR2 SVGAGI.

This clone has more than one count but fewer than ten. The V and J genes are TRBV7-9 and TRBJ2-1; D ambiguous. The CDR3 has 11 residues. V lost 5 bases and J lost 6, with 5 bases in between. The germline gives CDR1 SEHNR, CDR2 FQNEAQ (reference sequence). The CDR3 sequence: CASSLSNEQFF. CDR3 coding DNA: TGTGCCAGCAGCCTATCCAATGAGCAGTTCTTC.

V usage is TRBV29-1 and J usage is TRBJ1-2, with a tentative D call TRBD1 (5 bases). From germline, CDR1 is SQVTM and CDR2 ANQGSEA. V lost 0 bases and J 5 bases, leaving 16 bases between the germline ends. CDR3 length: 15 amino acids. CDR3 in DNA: TGCAGCGTTGAAGATCAATACAGGCTTTGGTATGGCTACACCTTC. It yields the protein CSVEDQYRLWYGYTF. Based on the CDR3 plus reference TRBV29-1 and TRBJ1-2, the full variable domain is SAVISQKPSRDICQRGTSLTIQCQVDSQVTMMFWYRQQPGQSLTLIATANQGSEATYESGFVIDKFPISRPNLTFSTLTVSNMSPEDSSIYLCSVEDQYRLWYGYTFGSGTRLTVV.

CDR3 nucleotides: TGTGCCAGCAGTGAAGCCCGGGACAGGGGTCAGCCCCAGCATTTT. Translated, it gives CASSEARDRGQPQHF. The chain has TRBV2 and TRBJ1-5; 10 bases align to TRBD1. The CDR3 extends over 15 amino acids. CDR1 is SNHLY and CDR2 is FYNNEI in the germline V gene. The trim removed 0 bases at V and 6 bases at J, leaving 2 bases unmatched.

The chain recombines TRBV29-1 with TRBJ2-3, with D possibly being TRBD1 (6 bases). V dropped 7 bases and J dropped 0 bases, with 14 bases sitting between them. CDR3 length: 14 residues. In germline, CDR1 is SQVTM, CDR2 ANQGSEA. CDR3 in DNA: TGCAGCGCCGTACAGGGACACAGCACAGATACGCAGTATTTT. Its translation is CSAVQGHSTDTQYF.

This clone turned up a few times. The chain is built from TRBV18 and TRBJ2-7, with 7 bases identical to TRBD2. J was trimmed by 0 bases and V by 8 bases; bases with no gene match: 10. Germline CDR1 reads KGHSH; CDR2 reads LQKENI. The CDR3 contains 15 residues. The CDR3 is CASRPGGLLSYEQYF. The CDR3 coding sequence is TGTGCCAGCCGCCCCGGGGGGTTGCTCTCCTACGAGCAGTACTTC.

CDR3 DNA sequence: TGTGCCAGCAGCCAGCGGTATGGTCAGCCCCAGCATTTT. Residues: CASSQRYGQPQHF. This chain links TRBV4-2 with TRBJ1-5; unclear D gene. This CDR3 contains 13 residues. Between the trimmed V and J ends, which lost 3 bases and 6 bases, there was a span of 9 bases. CDR1 LGHNA and CDR2 YNFKEQ come from the germline V gene.